The sequence of this T cell receptor beta chain was determined in a study of cytomegalovirus exposure and HLA in healthy donors. Study-wide points: The study labeled more than 150 TCR beta chains cytomegalovirus-associated.

Measured with immunoSEQ multiplex PCR; TCRdb has only the in-frame clones, and not every one. The sample holds some 87,000 clones, roughly 96% seen once. As regards this clone: What it recognizes is unknown.

Germline V CDR1 and CDR2: SGHVS, FQNEAQ. The length of the CDR3 is 13 residues. V was shortened by 5 bases and J by 2 bases, with 10 bases between the two germline ends. The V gene is TRBV7-8, the J gene TRBJ2-7; D call uncertain. The specimen was PBMCs. This receptor was taken from a woman younger than 30 in good health and CMV-seronegative. The CDR3 sequence is CASSPRVTYEQYF. The CDR3 DNA sequence: TGTGCCAGCAGCCCCCGAGTGACCTACGAGCAGTACTTC.